This T cell receptor beta chain appears in the sequencing data of a study of T-cell reconstitution after alpha-beta-depleted transplantation in children. This clonotype was recorded at least ten times. Researchers prepared the TCRbeta library using unique molecular identifiers, the study reports. TCRdb passed the PCR reads through MiXCR, listing each CDR3 protein once. The sample includes about 230,000 distinct CDR3 sequences, 9.7% of them seen just once. This TCR was recovered from a human donor who donated a stem cell graft to a child with SCID. The starting material was PBMCs from the stem cell graft donor, obtained from the stem cell graft.

Here the CDR3 DNA reads TGCGCCAGCAGCCAAATGGGCGGGGGCCGGGCAGATACGCAGTATTTT. Its protein product is CASSQMGGGRADTQYF. The genes are TRBV4-3 and TRBJ2-3; TRBD2 is a possible D gene (7 bases). There are 16 residues in the CDR3. Germline V gene sequence: CDR1 LGHNA, CDR2 YSLEER. Trimming pared 2 bases from V and 4 bases from J, leaving 16 bases between.